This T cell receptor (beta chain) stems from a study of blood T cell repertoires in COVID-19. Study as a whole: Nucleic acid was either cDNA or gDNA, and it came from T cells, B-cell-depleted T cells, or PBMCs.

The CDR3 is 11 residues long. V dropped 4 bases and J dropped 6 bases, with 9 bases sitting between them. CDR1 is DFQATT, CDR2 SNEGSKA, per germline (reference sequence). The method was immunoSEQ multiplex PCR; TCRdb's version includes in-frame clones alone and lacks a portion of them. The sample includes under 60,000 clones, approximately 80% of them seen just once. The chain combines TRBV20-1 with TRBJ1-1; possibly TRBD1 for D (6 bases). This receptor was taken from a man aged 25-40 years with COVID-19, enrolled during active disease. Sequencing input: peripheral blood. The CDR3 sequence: CSANQGPEAFF. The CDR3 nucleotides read TGCAGTGCTAATCAGGGGCCTGAAGCTTTCTTT.